The 18 T cell receptor beta chains below all came from one sample that was sequenced in a study of neurological immune-mediated disorders. TCRdb called the 5' RACE reads again in MiXCR, with one record for every CDR3 protein. The sample shows some 47,000 distinct CDR3 sequences, about 6% of them seen only once. Material for sequencing was CD4+ T cells from blood. The receptors were gathered from a woman aged 40-49 years in good health.

This clonotype was detected many times. The junction departs from the called germline gene at one end, perhaps through a read error. The chain couples TRBV27 to TRBJ1-1; a possible D gene is TRBD1 (5 bases). The germline V gene encodes CDR1 MNHEY and CDR2 SMNVEV (reference sequence). The length of the CDR3 is 13 residues. CDR3 DNA sequence: TGTGCCAGCAGTTTTTCAGGGAACGCTGAAGCTTTCTTT. It translates to CASSFSGNAEAFF.

At least ten counts were recorded for this clonotype. The CDR3 DNA sequence: TGCAGTGCTAGAGAGACAGGGTATACGCAGTATTTT. Its protein product is CSARETGYTQYF. The rearrangement uses TRBV20-1 and TRBJ2-3; 7 bases line up with TRBD1. CDR1 is DFQATT and CDR2 is SNEGSKA in the germline V gene (reference sequence). The CDR3 contains 12 residues. V dropped 0 bases and J dropped 7; count of bases not matched to a gene: 1.

This clonotype was counted ten times or more. The CDR3 reads CASKGLVKGSSYNEQFF. The CDR3 DNA is TGTGCCAGCAAGGGTCTTGTGAAGGGGAGCTCCTACAATGAGCAGTTCTTC. The rearrangement joins TRBV7-6 to TRBJ2-1; D tentatively fits TRBD1 or TRBD2 (5 bases each). The length of the CDR3 is 17 residues. Germline V gene sequence: CDR1 SGHVS, CDR2 FNYEAQ. The V end was cut by 7 bases, the J end by 0 bases, with 19 bases between.

This clonotype was seen ten or more times. The rearrangement links TRBV20-1 to TRBJ2-3; possible D gene TRBD1, 7 bases. The CDR3 runs 14 residues. Germline V gene lookup returns CDR1 DFQATT and CDR2 SNEGSKA (reference sequence). V gave up 5 bases and J gave up 0 bases, with 12 bases separating them. As DNA, the CDR3 is TGCAGTGCTGCGGGACAGCTCAGCACAGATACGCAGTATTTT. Translating it yields CSAAGQLSTDTQYF.

Ten or more counts support this clonotype. The chain joins TRBV29-1 to TRBJ2-1; 9 nucleotides align to TRBD2. Germline CDR1 SQVTM, CDR2 ANQGSEA. The CDR3 sequence is 14 residues long. V shed 5 bases, J shed 10 bases, and the junction held 12 bases outside the gene matches. For the CDR3, the DNA is TGCAGCGTTCGCCGTGCGGGAGGGCCGGGCGAGCAGTTCTTC. Its protein product is CSVRRAGGPGEQFF.

At least ten counts were recorded for this clonotype. The chain recombines TRBV5-1 with TRBJ2-3; 7 bases agree with TRBD1. Germline trimming cut 7 bases from V and 2 bases from J; bases unmatched to any gene: 4. The CDR3 totals 13 residues. From germline, CDR1 is SGHRS and CDR2 YFSETQ. CDR3 sequence reads: CASSGTATDTQYF. For the CDR3, the DNA is TGCGCCAGCTCCGGGACAGCCACAGATACGCAGTATTTT.

In its sample, this clonotype was seen many times. The V gene is TRBV11-2, the J gene TRBJ2-6; tentatively, D is TRBD2 (5 bases). This CDR3 is 15 amino acids long. V was shortened by 0 bases and J by 2 bases, with 5 bases between the two germline ends. From germline, CDR1 is SGHAT and CDR2 FQNNGV. The CDR3 loop reads CASSLDGAGANVLTF. For the CDR3, the DNA is TGTGCCAGCAGCTTAGACGGGGCTGGGGCCAACGTCCTGACTTTC.

This clonotype was counted many times. The gene calls are TRBV16 and TRBJ1-2, with TRBD1 identical over 10 bases. CDR1 and CDR2 (germline): KGHSY, FQNENV. V shed 4 bases, J shed 7 bases, and the junction held 9 bases outside the gene matches. The CDR3 runs to 15 residues. CDR3 DNA sequence: TGTGCCAGCAGCCCCCGGGACAGGGGAATTAGTGGCTACACCTTC. Protein sequence: CASSPRDRGISGYTF.

Many counts were recorded for this clonotype. V gene TRBV7-2 combines with J gene TRBJ2-1; D gene ambiguous. V lost 5 bases and J 5 bases, leaving 28 bases between the germline ends. The CDR3 extends over 19 amino acids. Per germline, CDR1 SGHTA and CDR2 FQGNSA. CDR3 coding DNA: TGTGCCAGCAGCAGACGGGTAGTCTCCCACTTCGTGGTAGACAATGAGCAGTTCTTC. This sequence encodes CASSRRVVSHFVVDNEQFF.

Many counts were recorded for this clonotype. The rearrangement uses TRBV11-2 and TRBJ2-7; D is undetermined. Trimming pared 0 bases from V and 2 bases from J, leaving 2 bases between. The CDR3 loop spans 12 amino acids. Germline V lookup: CDR1 SGHAT, CDR2 FQNNGV. This CDR3 is CASSLDTYEQYF. CDR3 coding DNA: TGTGCCAGCAGCTTAGACACCTACGAGCAGTACTTC.

This clonotype was found many times. The chain carries TRBV10-2 and TRBJ2-1; 13 nucleotides agree with TRBD2. The CDR3 totals 16 residues. Unmatched junction bases numbered 6, after V lost 8 bases and J lost 2 bases. Germline CDR1 WSHSY, CDR2 SAAADI. The CDR3 DNA reads as TGCGCCAGCCAAGAAGGACTAGCGGGAGCCTACAATGAGCAGTTCTTC. Its protein product is CASQEGLAGAYNEQFF.

There are many counts of this clonotype. The chain joins TRBV9 to TRBJ1-2; no clear D. The CDR3 is 13 residues long. The germline V gene encodes CDR1 SGDLS and CDR2 YYNGEE. V was shortened by 0 bases and J by 4 bases, with 7 bases between the two germline ends. The CDR3 reads CASSVDVRYGYTF. CDR3 bases: TGTGCCAGCAGCGTAGACGTCCGCTATGGCTACACCTTC.

In its sample, this clonotype was seen many times. The rearrangement joins TRBV2 to TRBJ1-2, with D hard to call. In germline, CDR1 is SNHLY, CDR2 FYNNEI. The CDR3 contains 11 residues. Trimming pared 6 bases from V and 2 bases from J, leaving 4 bases between. The CDR3 DNA reads as TGTGCCAGCAGCCCCAACTATGGCTACACCTTC. Protein product: CASSPNYGYTF. The complete variable domain, with remaining parts taken from reference TRBV2 and TRBJ1-2, reads EPEVTQTPSHQVTQMGQEVILRCVPISNHLYFYWYRQILGQKVEFLVSFYNNEISEKSEIFDDQFSVERPDGSNFTLKIRSTKLEDSAMYFCASSPNYGYTFGSGTRLTVV.

This clonotype has at least ten counts. The chain recombines TRBV5-1 with TRBJ1-1; the D gene is possibly TRBD1 (5 bases). In germline, CDR1 is SGHRS, CDR2 YFSETQ. The CDR3 spans 11 residues. The V and J ends lost 2 bases and 8 bases respectively, with 7 bases between them. CDR3 sequence: CASSFREEAFF. The CDR3 DNA sequence: TGCGCCAGCAGCTTCAGGGAGGAAGCTTTCTTT.

The sample holds many counts of this clonotype. The chain links TRBV7-2 to TRBJ2-5; TRBD1 matches at 9 bases. J was trimmed by 1 base and V by 5 bases; bases with no gene match: 5. The CDR3 runs to 15 residues. Germline CDR1 reads SGHTA; CDR2 reads FQGNSA. For the CDR3, the DNA is TGTGCCAGCAGCCCAACACAGGGGGCCCAAGAGACCCAGTACTTC. Its protein product is CASSPTQGAQETQYF.

The sample holds many counts of this clonotype. V gene TRBV5-1 combines with J gene TRBJ2-5, with TRBD2 identical over 13 bases. Germline CDR1 and CDR2: SGHRS and YFSETQ. The CDR3 consists of 16 residues. The J segment lost 5 bases and the V segment lost 3 bases, leaving 7 bases of the junction unmatched. Here the CDR3 reads CASSSWTSGSGETQYF. CDR3 nucleotide sequence: TGCGCCAGCAGCTCCTGGACTAGCGGGAGCGGGGAGACCCAGTACTTC.

This clonotype was seen ten or more times. This chain uses TRBV5-5 with TRBJ2-3; the D gene is possibly TRBD1 (6 bases). Germline V CDR1 and CDR2: SGHKS, YYEKEE (reference sequence). The CDR3 runs 17 residues. V gave up 4 bases and J gave up 1 base, with 19 bases separating them. The CDR3, as DNA: TGTGCCAGCAGCAAACTAGGACAGTCTGCCCGCACAGATACGCAGTATTTT. This gives the protein CASSKLGQSARTDTQYF.

At least ten counts were recorded for this clonotype. The chain carries TRBV7-9 and TRBJ2-7; D is perhaps TRBD1 or TRBD2 (5 bases each). Trimming cost V 1 base and J 4 bases, with 14 bases left between them. The CDR3 covers 15 residues. CDR1 SEHNR and CDR2 FQNEAQ come from the germline V gene (reference sequence). The CDR3, as DNA: TGTGCCAGCAGCTTAGAGTGGGGGTCCCCGTACGAGCAGTACTTC. Translating it yields CASSLEWGSPYEQYF. The full variable domain, rest sourced from reference TRBV7-9 and TRBJ2-7, is DTGVSQNPRHKITKRGQNVTFRCDPISEHNRLYWYRQTLGQGPEFLTYFQNEAQLEKSRLLSDRFSAERPKGSFSTLEIQRTEQGDSAMYLCASSLEWGSPYEQYFGPGTRLTVT.